These T cell receptor beta chains were read from a single sample in a study of monozygotic twins with inflammatory bowel disease. Following a re-call of the 5' RACE reads, TCRdb has one entry per CDR3 protein and lacks DNA. The table counts approximately 200,000 distinct CDR3 sequences; around 7.7% lies in the top ten. Sequencing was done on a sample of blood. Receptor source: a human donor with ulcerative colitis or Crohn's disease, or a healthy co-twin of an affected twin (not recorded which). Each CDR3 is given with its conserved first and last residue.

v_gene: TRBV18
j_gene: TRBJ1-5
CDR3aa: CASSPISDQPQHF

v_gene: TRBV7-3
j_gene: TRBJ2-3
CDR3aa: CASSWQGTDTQYF

v_gene: TRBV7-9
j_gene: TRBJ1-1
CDR3aa: CASSPAGDTEAFF

v_gene: TRBV11-3
j_gene: TRBJ2-1
CDR3aa: CASSLRRGQGYNEQFF

v_gene: TRBV5-6
j_gene: TRBJ1-1
CDR3aa: CASSLTGRSTPEAFF

v_gene: TRBV6-1
j_gene: TRBJ1-2
CDR3aa: CASEDRFLYGYTF

v_gene: TRBV7-8
j_gene: TRBJ1-5
CDR3aa: CASSSGTGRRQPQHF

v_gene: TRBV12-3/TRBV12-4
j_gene: TRBJ2-2
CDR3aa: CASSLRGLGTGELFF

v_gene: TRBV6-6
j_gene: TRBJ2-1
CDR3aa: CASSSPRSKNEQFF

v_gene: TRBV29-1
j_gene: TRBJ1-1
CDR3aa: CSVTTGIGAFF

v_gene: TRBV4-2
j_gene: TRBJ2-3
CDR3aa: CASSQYQRADTQYF

v_gene: TRBV7-8
j_gene: TRBJ1-1
CDR3aa: CASSFSGTVNTEAFF

v_gene: TRBV28
j_gene: TRBJ1-1
CDR3aa: CASSSPDGYTEAFF

v_gene: TRBV7-8
j_gene: TRBJ2-3
CDR3aa: CASSAVATRTDTQYF

v_gene: TRBV6-5
j_gene: TRBJ2-5
CDR3aa: CASRDTWGETQYF

v_gene: TRBV20-1
j_gene: TRBJ2-7
CDR3aa: CSARWGNEQYF

v_gene: TRBV29-1
j_gene: TRBJ1-5
CDR3aa: CSVAGGLNQPQYF

v_gene: TRBV14
j_gene: TRBJ1-1
CDR3aa: CASSLSKAPATEAFF

v_gene: TRBV18
j_gene: TRBJ1-1
CDR3aa: CASSPTQGAQTEAFF

v_gene: TRBV7-2
j_gene: TRBJ2-5
CDR3aa: CASSLTTSGMGETQYF

v_gene: TRBV7-2
j_gene: TRBJ2-3
CDR3aa: CASSLTRRDTQYF

v_gene: TRBV27
j_gene: TRBJ1-2
CDR3aa: CANSLGTGVRGYTF

v_gene: TRBV27
j_gene: TRBJ2-7
CDR3aa: CASARDRGPYEQYF

v_gene: TRBV7-9
j_gene: TRBJ2-2
CDR3aa: CASSTTRAGGTGELFF

v_gene: TRBV6-1
j_gene: TRBJ1-4
CDR3aa: CASSPYGGTEKLFF

v_gene: TRBV7-2
j_gene: TRBJ2-3
CDR3aa: CASSSLRTDTQYF

v_gene: TRBV20-1
j_gene: TRBJ2-7
CDR3aa: CSAEGLAVSYEQYF

v_gene: TRBV6-1
j_gene: TRBJ1-6
CDR3aa: CASSVAGDSYNSPLHF

v_gene: TRBV6-1
j_gene: TRBJ1-5
CDR3aa: CASSGYKPGQGYQPQHF

v_gene: TRBV18
j_gene: TRBJ2-7
CDR3aa: CASSSDRRANEQYF

v_gene: TRBV5-1
j_gene: TRBJ1-1
CDR3aa: CASRGDAGTEAFF

v_gene: TRBV28
j_gene: TRBJ1-2
CDR3aa: CASSLSQGFNYGYTF

v_gene: TRBV5-1
j_gene: TRBJ2-7
CDR3aa: CASSPDPSRTGEQYF

v_gene: TRBV12-3/TRBV12-4
j_gene: TRBJ1-1
CDR3aa: CASSKQVNMNTEAFF

v_gene: TRBV20-1
j_gene: TRBJ2-3
CDR3aa: CSARSPSSTQYF

v_gene: TRBV27
j_gene: TRBJ2-1
CDR3aa: CASSLGATGLIGLNEQFF

v_gene: TRBV28
j_gene: TRBJ1-6
CDR3aa: CASSSGTYSPPLHF

v_gene: TRBV7-2
j_gene: TRBJ2-7
CDR3aa: CASSLVGTTPYEQYF

v_gene: TRBV5-6
j_gene: TRBJ2-5
CDR3aa: CASSFGGGRGEETQYF

v_gene: TRBV7-9
j_gene: TRBJ1-1
CDR3aa: CASSQARGLGGTEAFF

v_gene: TRBV7-2
j_gene: TRBJ1-2
CDR3aa: CASSLAGTAGYGYTF

v_gene: TRBV12-3/TRBV12-4
j_gene: TRBJ2-7
CDR3aa: CASTGAQNYEQYF

v_gene: TRBV2
j_gene: TRBJ2-3
CDR3aa: CASGREDRATDTQYF

v_gene: TRBV21-1
j_gene: TRBJ2-1
CDR3aa: CASSERGARGNEQFF

v_gene: TRBV6-1
j_gene: TRBJ1-1
CDR3aa: CASSEPASGHDF

v_gene: TRBV12-3/TRBV12-4
j_gene: TRBJ2-7
CDR3aa: CASSLEGGSTYEQYF

v_gene: TRBV5-1
j_gene: TRBJ2-1
CDR3aa: CASSLVASGGASYNEQFF

v_gene: TRBV5-1
j_gene: TRBJ2-3
CDR3aa: CASSSGSFAGGYTDTQYF